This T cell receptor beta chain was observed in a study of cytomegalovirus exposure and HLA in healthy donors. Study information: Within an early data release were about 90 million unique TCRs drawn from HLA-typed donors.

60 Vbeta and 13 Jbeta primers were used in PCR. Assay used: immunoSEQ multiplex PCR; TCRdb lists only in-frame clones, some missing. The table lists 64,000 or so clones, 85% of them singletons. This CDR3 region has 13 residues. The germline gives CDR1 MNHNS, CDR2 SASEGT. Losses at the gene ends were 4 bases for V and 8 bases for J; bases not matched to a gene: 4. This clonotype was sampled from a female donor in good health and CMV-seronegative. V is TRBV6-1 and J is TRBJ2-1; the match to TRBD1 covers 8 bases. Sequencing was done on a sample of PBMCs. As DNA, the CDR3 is TGTGCCAGCAGTGTTGACAGGGGCGATGAGCAGTTCTTC. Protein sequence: CASSVDRGDEQFF.